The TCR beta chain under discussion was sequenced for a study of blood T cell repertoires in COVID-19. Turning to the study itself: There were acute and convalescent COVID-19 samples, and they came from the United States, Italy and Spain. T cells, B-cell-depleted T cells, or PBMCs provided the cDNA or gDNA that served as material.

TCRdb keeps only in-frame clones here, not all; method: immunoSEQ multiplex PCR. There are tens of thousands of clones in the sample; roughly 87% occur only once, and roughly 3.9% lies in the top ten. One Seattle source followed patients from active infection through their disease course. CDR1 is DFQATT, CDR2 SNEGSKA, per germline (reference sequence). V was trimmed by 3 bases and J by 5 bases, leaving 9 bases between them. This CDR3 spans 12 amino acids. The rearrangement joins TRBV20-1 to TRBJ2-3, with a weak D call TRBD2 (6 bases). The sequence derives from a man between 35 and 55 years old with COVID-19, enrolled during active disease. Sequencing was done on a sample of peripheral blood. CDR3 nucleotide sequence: TGCAGTGCTAGTCTCGGGGGAGATACGCAGTATTTT. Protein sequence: CSASLGGDTQYF.